This record looks at one TCR beta chain sequence and its context. The sample is drawn from a study of T cell changes during pregnancy in multiple sclerosis. Assay: immunoSEQ multiplex PCR; the TCRdb copy retains only in-frame clones and omits some. The sample lists tens of thousands of clones, almost 95% occurring once. V dropped 0 bases and J dropped 0 bases, with 12 bases sitting between them. Germline CDR1 MNHEY, CDR2 SMNVEV (reference sequence). The CDR3 covers 16 residues. The sample consisted of peripheral blood, taken in the third trimester of pregnancy. The sequence was collected from a female donor in good health, enrolled as a control in a pregnancy study. The V call is TRBV27, the J call TRBJ2-7, with D tentatively TRBD1 (5 bases). The CDR3, as DNA: TGTGCCAGCAGTTTATCTAGGACATGGGGCTCCTACGAGCAGTACTTC. Translation: CASSLSRTWGSYEQYF.